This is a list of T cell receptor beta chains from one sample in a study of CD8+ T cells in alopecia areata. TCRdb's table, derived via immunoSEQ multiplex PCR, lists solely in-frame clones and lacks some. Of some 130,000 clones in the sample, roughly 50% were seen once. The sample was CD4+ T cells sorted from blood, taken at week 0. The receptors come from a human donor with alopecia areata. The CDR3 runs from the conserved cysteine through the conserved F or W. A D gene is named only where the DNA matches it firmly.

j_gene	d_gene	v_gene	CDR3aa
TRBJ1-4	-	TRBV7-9	CASSRYGLEGEKLFF
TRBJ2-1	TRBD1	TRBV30	CAWSVFSGGANNEQFF
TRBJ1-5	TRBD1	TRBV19	CASKGTGGDNQPQHF
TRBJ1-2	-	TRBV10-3	CAIRDTGLGKDGYTF
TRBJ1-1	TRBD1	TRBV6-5	CASSDRGTNTEAFF
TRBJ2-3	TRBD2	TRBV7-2	CASSSRRGGASDTQYF
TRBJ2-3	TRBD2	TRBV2	CASSDGTSADTQYF
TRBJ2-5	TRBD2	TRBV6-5	CASSYSGTKETQYF
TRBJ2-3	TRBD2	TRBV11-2	CASSLVISTSGVTDTQYF
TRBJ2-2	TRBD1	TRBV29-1	CSVGSTGDLNTGELFF
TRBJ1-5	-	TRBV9	CASSVGSLGDQHF
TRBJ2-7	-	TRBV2	CASDSSGQPHEQYF
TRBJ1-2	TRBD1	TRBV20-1	CSAAGGQAPHF
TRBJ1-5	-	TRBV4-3	CASSHEYSNQPQHF
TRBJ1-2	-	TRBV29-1	CSVDPTGGGYTF
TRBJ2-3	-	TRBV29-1	CSGAGRLTDTQYF
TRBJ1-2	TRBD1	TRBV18	CASSPDRVGAYTF
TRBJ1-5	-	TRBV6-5	CASSYSYGNQPQHF
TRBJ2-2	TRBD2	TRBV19	CASRAGGNTGELFF
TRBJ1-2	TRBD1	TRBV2	CASSGGTGNGYTF
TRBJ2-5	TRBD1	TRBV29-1	CSVEDTGVEETQYF
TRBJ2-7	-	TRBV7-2	CATTYEQYF
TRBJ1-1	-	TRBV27	CASSQSGGEGTEAFF
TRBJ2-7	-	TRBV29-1	CSVGWGAREQYF